Listed below are T cell receptor beta chains from one sample, sequenced in a study of cytomegalovirus exposure and HLA in healthy donors. Libraries were prepared by immunoSEQ multiplex PCR; TCRdb keeps only in-frame clonotypes and omits some of them. Altogether 140,000 or so clones are present, approximately 79% being singletons, with the ten largest covering less than 3.5%. Material: PBMCs. These receptors were obtained from a woman aged 30 to 39 in good health and CMV-seronegative. Both conserved end residues are part of each CDR3. The D gene is left open where the match is weak. Rows give clone size only sometimes, using once, few, many, or a class for an expanded clone.

j_call: TRBJ2-3
v_call: TRBV2
clone_size: few
d_call: TRBD1
cdr3_nt: TGTGCCAGCAGTCGTGGACAGGGAGACAGAACGCAGTATTTT
cdr3_aa: CASSRGQGDRTQYF

j_call: TRBJ2-1
v_call: TRBV11-2
clone_size: -
d_call: -
cdr3_nt: TGTGCCAGCAGCTTAGACAGGGTTCAGGAGCAGTTCTTC
cdr3_aa: CASSLDRVQEQFF

j_call: TRBJ2-2
v_call: TRBV5-1
clone_size: -
d_call: -
cdr3_nt: TGCGCCAGCAGCTTTTTCAGGGATGACACCGGGGAGCTGTTTTTT
cdr3_aa: CASSFFRDDTGELFF

j_call: TRBJ2-7
v_call: TRBV19
clone_size: -
d_call: -
cdr3_nt: TGTGCCAGTAGCCAGACAGGAGCTCCCTACGAGCAGTACTTC
cdr3_aa: CASSQTGAPYEQYF

j_call: TRBJ2-2
v_call: TRBV13
clone_size: -
d_call: TRBD1
cdr3_nt: TGTGCCAGCAGCCGGACAGGGGGCACCGGGGAGCTGTTTTTT
cdr3_aa: CASSRTGGTGELFF

j_call: TRBJ1-5
v_call: TRBV5-1
clone_size: -
d_call: -
cdr3_nt: TGCGCCAGCAGTCCGTCCGGGAGCAATCAGCCCCAGCATTTT
cdr3_aa: CASSPSGSNQPQHF

j_call: TRBJ1-6
v_call: TRBV6-6
clone_size: -
d_call: TRBD1
cdr3_nt: TGTGCCAGCAGCTCCGGGACAGCTTATTCACCCCTCCACTTT
cdr3_aa: CASSSGTAYSPLHF

j_call: TRBJ2-3
v_call: TRBV27
clone_size: -
d_call: -
cdr3_nt: TGTGCCAGCAGTTCCCAGGAAGATACGCAGTATTTT
cdr3_aa: CASSSQEDTQYF

j_call: TRBJ2-7
v_call: TRBV6-4
clone_size: -
d_call: TRBD1
cdr3_nt: TGTGCCAGCAGTGACTCAGGGACAGGGTCGGGGGAGCAGTACTTC
cdr3_aa: CASSDSGTGSGEQYF

j_call: TRBJ2-4
v_call: TRBV19
clone_size: -
d_call: -
cdr3_nt: TGTGCCAGTAGTCTCCCGGGGGTAGGCAAAAACATTCAGTACTTC
cdr3_aa: CASSLPGVGKNIQYF

j_call: TRBJ2-1
v_call: TRBV4-3
clone_size: -
d_call: -
cdr3_nt: TGCGCCAGCAGCCAAGTGGGACTCTCTGTCAATGAGCAGTTCTTC
cdr3_aa: CASSQVGLSVNEQFF

j_call: TRBJ2-1
v_call: TRBV6-1
clone_size: -
d_call: TRBD2
cdr3_nt: TGTGCCAGCAGTGAAAACTGGGGCATAGCGGGAGGGCCAATGGAGCAGTTCTTC
cdr3_aa: CASSENWGIAGGPMEQFF

j_call: TRBJ2-7
v_call: TRBV5-4
clone_size: -
d_call: TRBD1
cdr3_nt: TGTGCCAGCAGCCGAGGGACAGGGACCTACGAGCAGTACTTC
cdr3_aa: CASSRGTGTYEQYF

j_call: TRBJ1-2
v_call: TRBV19
clone_size: -
d_call: TRBD1
cdr3_nt: TGTGCCAGTAGTACAACAGGGGGCGGCGGCTACACCTTC
cdr3_aa: CASSTTGGGGYTF

j_call: TRBJ2-7
v_call: TRBV7-6
clone_size: -
d_call: -
cdr3_nt: TGTGCCAGCAGCTTGCAGACAGACTCCTACGAGCAGTACTTC
cdr3_aa: CASSLQTDSYEQYF

j_call: TRBJ2-7
v_call: TRBV11-3
clone_size: -
d_call: -
cdr3_nt: TGTGCCAGCAGCTTAGGGAGGCGATACGAGCAGTACTTC
cdr3_aa: CASSLGRRYEQYF

j_call: TRBJ2-7
v_call: TRBV5-6
clone_size: -
d_call: -
cdr3_nt: TGTGCCAGCAGCTTGGGCAGGGTGACCTACGAGCAGTACTTC
cdr3_aa: CASSLGRVTYEQYF

j_call: TRBJ2-1
v_call: TRBV7-7
clone_size: -
d_call: -
cdr3_nt: TGTGCCAGCAGCTTAGAGGGAGGCTCTGAGCAGTTCTTC
cdr3_aa: CASSLEGGSEQFF

j_call: TRBJ1-3
v_call: TRBV28
clone_size: -
d_call: TRBD1
cdr3_nt: TGTGCCAGCAATCCCAACAGGGGGCCTCGAAACACCATATATTTT
cdr3_aa: CASNPNRGPRNTIYF

j_call: TRBJ2-7
v_call: TRBV5-1
clone_size: -
d_call: TRBD2
cdr3_nt: TGCGCCAGCAGCTTGGTTAGCGGGGGGTCCTACGAGCAGTACTTC
cdr3_aa: CASSLVSGGSYEQYF

j_call: TRBJ2-5
v_call: TRBV7-3
clone_size: -
d_call: TRBD1
cdr3_nt: TGTGCCAGCAGCCCTCTACAGGGGTACCAAGAGACCCAGTACTTC
cdr3_aa: CASSPLQGYQETQYF

j_call: TRBJ1-2
v_call: TRBV27
clone_size: -
d_call: TRBD1
cdr3_nt: TGTGCCAGCAGCACCAGACAGGGGCACTATGGCTACACCTTC
cdr3_aa: CASSTRQGHYGYTF

j_call: TRBJ2-3
v_call: TRBV10-3
clone_size: -
d_call: TRBD2
cdr3_nt: TGTGCCACCGCGACTAGCGGGGGCTCCACAGATACGCAGTATTTT
cdr3_aa: CATATSGGSTDTQYF

j_call: TRBJ1-3
v_call: TRBV15
clone_size: -
d_call: TRBD1
cdr3_nt: TGTGCCACCAGCAGGCCGGGACAGGGGGCTGGAAACACCATATATTTT
cdr3_aa: CATSRPGQGAGNTIYF

j_call: TRBJ2-6
v_call: TRBV19
clone_size: -
d_call: TRBD1
cdr3_nt: TGTGCCAGTAGTTTTAGACAGGGGGTGAGCTCTGGGGCCAACGTCCTGACTTTC
cdr3_aa: CASSFRQGVSSGANVLTF

j_call: TRBJ2-1
v_call: TRBV6-4
clone_size: -
d_call: TRBD1
cdr3_nt: TGTGCCAGCAGTGAGAAGCAGGGGGCCCGCAATGAGCAGTTCTTC
cdr3_aa: CASSEKQGARNEQFF

j_call: TRBJ1-2
v_call: TRBV7-9
clone_size: -
d_call: -
cdr3_nt: TGTGCCAGCAGAAATAACAGGCCTCCGTATGGCTACACCTTC
cdr3_aa: CASRNNRPPYGYTF

j_call: TRBJ2-3
v_call: TRBV4-1
clone_size: -
d_call: TRBD2
cdr3_nt: TGCGCCAGCAGCCTACACCGACTAGCGGTGATCACAGATACGCGGTATTTT
cdr3_aa: CASSLHRLAVITDTRYF

j_call: TRBJ1-6
v_call: TRBV9
clone_size: -
d_call: -
cdr3_nt: TGTGCCAGCAGCGTAGGGAGGAATTCACCCCTCCACTTT
cdr3_aa: CASSVGRNSPLHF

j_call: TRBJ2-7
v_call: TRBV11-2
clone_size: -
d_call: TRBD2
cdr3_nt: TGTGCCAGCAGCGGACTAGCTAGCGGGCGCTACGAGCAGTACTTC
cdr3_aa: CASSGLASGRYEQYF

j_call: TRBJ2-5
v_call: TRBV9
clone_size: -
d_call: TRBD2
cdr3_nt: TGTGCCAGCAGCGTAGGGGCCAGCGGGGGGGTACTGGAGACCCAGTACTTC
cdr3_aa: CASSVGASGGVLETQYF

j_call: TRBJ2-2
v_call: TRBV27
clone_size: -
d_call: -
cdr3_nt: TGTGCCAGCAGTTTAGGCGGGACGTACACCGGGGAGCTGTTTTTT
cdr3_aa: CASSLGGTYTGELFF

j_call: TRBJ1-1
v_call: TRBV6-6
clone_size: -
d_call: TRBD1
cdr3_nt: TGTGCCAGCAGTTACTCGGGGACAGGGGGCACTGAAGCTTTCTTT
cdr3_aa: CASSYSGTGGTEAFF

j_call: TRBJ1-2
v_call: TRBV2
clone_size: few
d_call: TRBD1
cdr3_nt: TGTGCCAGCAGTCCGGACAGGAATTATGGCTACACCTTC
cdr3_aa: CASSPDRNYGYTF

j_call: TRBJ2-2
v_call: TRBV7-2
clone_size: -
d_call: TRBD1
cdr3_nt: TGTGCCAGCAGCTTAGTCGGGACAGGGGGATCCGGGGAGCTGTTTTTT
cdr3_aa: CASSLVGTGGSGELFF

j_call: TRBJ2-1
v_call: TRBV11-2
clone_size: -
d_call: TRBD2
cdr3_nt: TGTGCCAGCAGCTTAGAGCTAGCGGGGGGGTACAATGAGCAGTTCTTC
cdr3_aa: CASSLELAGGYNEQFF

j_call: TRBJ2-1
v_call: TRBV5-1
clone_size: -
d_call: -
cdr3_nt: TGCGCCAGCAGCCCCCTCGCGGGGGCCCTCTCCTACAATGAGCAGTTCTTC
cdr3_aa: CASSPLAGALSYNEQFF

j_call: TRBJ1-2
v_call: TRBV18
clone_size: -
d_call: TRBD1
cdr3_nt: TGTGCCAGCTCACCAGGAGGGGGCGGCTACACCTTC
cdr3_aa: CASSPGGGGYTF

j_call: TRBJ2-7
v_call: TRBV10-3
clone_size: -
d_call: -
cdr3_nt: TGTGCCATCAGTGCTAACCTGGGGCCCTACGAGCAGTACTTC
cdr3_aa: CAISANLGPYEQYF

j_call: TRBJ1-5
v_call: TRBV5-5
clone_size: -
d_call: -
cdr3_nt: TGTGCCAGCAGCTTGTTGGCAGGTAATCAGCCCCAGCATTTT
cdr3_aa: CASSLLAGNQPQHF

j_call: TRBJ1-1
v_call: TRBV5-5
clone_size: few
d_call: -
cdr3_nt: TGTGCCAGCAGCTTTTGGGACATGGGGCTTGGAGCTTTCTTT
cdr3_aa: CASSFWDMGLGAFF

j_call: TRBJ2-7
v_call: TRBV15
clone_size: -
d_call: -
cdr3_nt: TGTGCCACCAGCAGAGATTACGCAGACTACGAGCAGTACTTC
cdr3_aa: CATSRDYADYEQYF

j_call: TRBJ2-3
v_call: TRBV29-1
clone_size: many
d_call: -
cdr3_nt: TGCAGCGTCACAGGTTATACGCAGTATTTT
cdr3_aa: CSVTGYTQYF

j_call: TRBJ1-1
v_call: TRBV7-9
clone_size: -
d_call: -
cdr3_nt: TGTGCCAGCAGGTTCGGGGGTGGCAACCCTGAAGCTTTCTTT
cdr3_aa: CASRFGGGNPEAFF

j_call: TRBJ1-2
v_call: TRBV29-1
clone_size: -
d_call: TRBD1
cdr3_nt: TGCAGCGTTGTCAGTCCCGACAGGGACTATGGCTACACCTTC
cdr3_aa: CSVVSPDRDYGYTF

j_call: TRBJ1-1
v_call: TRBV5-6
clone_size: -
d_call: -
cdr3_nt: TGTGCCAGCAGCGGACCAACCAGGGCTTTGTCTTTCTTT
cdr3_aa: CASSGPTRALSFF

j_call: TRBJ2-7
v_call: TRBV25-1
clone_size: -
d_call: TRBD1
cdr3_nt: TGTGCCAGCAGTGATAGGGGACAGGGGGTCTACGAGCAGTACTTC
cdr3_aa: CASSDRGQGVYEQYF

j_call: TRBJ2-7
v_call: TRBV20-1
clone_size: -
d_call: -
cdr3_nt: TGCAGTGCGGCCGGGATTTACGAGCAGTACTTC
cdr3_aa: CSAAGIYEQYF